The 26 T cell receptor beta chains reported below all come from one sample, sequenced in a study of T cell repertoires in cytomegalovirus infection. In TCRdb, the reads were re-called with MiXCR into one record per CDR3 protein. The sample lists 450,000 to 650,000 distinct CDR3 sequences, more than 25% occurring once. The sequencing sample was made of PBMCs. These TCRs come from a human donor in good health (CMV status not recorded). Some clones in this sample may be carry-over from other donors' samples.

J is TRBJ2-7 and V is TRBV7-2; no clear D gene. The CDR3 extends over 15 amino acids. V dropped 4 bases and J dropped 2 bases, with 15 bases sitting between them. The V gene's germline CDR1 is SGHTA and CDR2 FQGNSA. CDR3 sequence reads: CASSSEPAAAYEQYF. The CDR3 bases are TGTGCCAGCAGCTCCGAACCTGCCGCGGCCTACGAGCAGTACTTC.

The genes are TRBV12-3 or TRBV12-4 and TRBJ2-1; D possibly corresponds to TRBD2 (5 bases). The germline V and J ends were trimmed by 5 bases and 0 bases, with 17 bases remaining between them. The CDR3 is 17 amino acids. CDR3 sequence (DNA): TGTGCCAGCAGTGACCTAGGACTGGGGAGCTCCTACAATGAGCAGTTCTTC. Encoded protein: CASSDLGLGSSYNEQFF.

This sequence joins TRBV7-6 and TRBJ2-1; D remains unclear. V lost 1 base and J lost 9, with 19 bases in between. Germline CDR1 reads SGHVS; CDR2 reads FNYEAQ. The CDR3 has 16 amino acids. CDR3 in DNA: TGTGCCAGCAGCTTAGGATCTGGCCTACCTTGGGTTGAGCAGTTCTTC. This translates into CASSLGSGLPWVEQFF.

This clonotype showed up just once. The chain recombines TRBV28 with TRBJ2-5; D tentatively fits TRBD1 or TRBD2 (5 bases each). Looked up from germline, CDR1 is MDHEN and CDR2 is SYDVKM. The CDR3 length is 13 residues. The ends were cut back, 5 bases at V and 7 bases at J, with 14 bases in the middle. CDR3 in amino acids: CASSMGPVGTQYF. CDR3 coding DNA: TGTGCCAGCAGTATGGGACCAGTGGGGACCCAGTACTTC.

The chain carries TRBV9 and TRBJ2-1; 9 bases line up with TRBD2. From germline, CDR1 is SGDLS and CDR2 YYNGEE. This CDR3 is built from 15 residues. Trimming removed 3 bases from V and 7 bases from J; junction bases left unmatched: 8. This chain's CDR3 is CASSGSGRISNEQFF. CDR3 DNA: TGTGCCAGCAGCGGTAGCGGGAGAATAAGTAATGAGCAGTTCTTC.

In its sample, this clonotype was seen many times. V and J are TRBV7-2 and TRBJ2-3; D unclear. Deletions cut 6 bases from V and 5 bases from J, with 6 bases between. CDR1 is SGHTA and CDR2 is FQGNSA in the germline V gene. The CDR3 loop spans 11 amino acids. CDR3 DNA: TGTGCCAGCAGTTCTAGAGATACGCAGTATTTT. Amino acid sequence: CASSSRDTQYF.

The CDR3 loop reads CASSYSNNQETQYF. CDR3 nucleotide sequence: TGTGCCAGCAGTTACTCGAACAACCAAGAGACCCAGTACTTC. The chain recombines TRBV6-6 with TRBJ2-5, with D unresolved. The ends were cut back, 0 bases at V and 0 bases at J, with 5 bases in the middle. The CDR3 is 14 amino acids. Germline assignment: CDR1 MNHNY and CDR2 SVGAGI (reference sequence).

This clonotype was seen a few times. This chain joins TRBV28 and TRBJ2-2; TRBD2 aligns across 11 bases. This CDR3 region has 15 residues. Germline trimming cut 5 bases from V and 1 base from J; bases unmatched to any gene: 0. Germline-derived CDR1 and CDR2 are MDHEN and SYDVKM. The CDR3, as DNA: TGTGCCAGCAGTACTAGCGGGAGGAACACCGGGGAGCTGTTTTTT. Encoded protein: CASSTSGRNTGELFF.

V and J are TRBV29-1 and TRBJ1-5; no definite D call. This CDR3 spans 13 amino acids. Germline V CDR1 and CDR2: SQVTM, ANQGSEA. Between the trimmed V and J ends, which lost 1 base and 0 bases, there was a span of 4 bases. CDR3 DNA sequence: TGCAGCGTTGAAGGAGATAGCAATCAGCCCCAGCATTTT. It translates to CSVEGDSNQPQHF.

The chain combines TRBV28 with TRBJ2-3; D is unresolved. Per the germline V gene, CDR1 is MDHEN and CDR2 is SYDVKM. This CDR3 is built from 16 residues. V gave up 5 bases and J gave up 1 base, with 16 bases separating them. DNA of the CDR3: TGTGCCAGCAGTCCCCGGGCCACAGTGGGCACAGATACGCAGTATTTT. Translation gives CASSPRATVGTDTQYF. The full variable domain, in which reference TRBV28 and TRBJ2-3 provide the parts outside the CDR3, is DVKVTQSSRYLVKRTGEKVFLECVQDMDHENMFWYRQDPGLGLRLIYFSYDVKMKEKGDIPEGYSVSREKKERFSLILESASTNQTSMYLCASSPRATVGTDTQYFGPGTRLTVL.

This rearrangement joins TRBV7-9 to TRBJ2-5; no reliable D call. The CDR3 spans 15 residues. The V gene's germline CDR1 is SEHNR and CDR2 FQNEAQ (reference sequence). Trimming shortened V by 2 bases and J by 7 bases, and 17 bases separated the two germline ends. The CDR3 is CASSLKSTGLRTQYF. The CDR3 DNA reads as TGTGCCAGCAGCTTAAAGTCGACCGGCTTACGGACCCAGTACTTC.

There are a few counts of this clonotype. This rearrangement joins TRBV6-6 to TRBJ2-4, with 8 bases matching TRBD1. Germline V gene data show CDR1 as MNHNY and CDR2 as SVGAGI (reference sequence). Losses at the gene ends were 6 bases for V and 2 bases for J; bases not matched to a gene: 9. This CDR3 has 16 residues. CDR3 loop: CASSPDRVGSKNIQYF. The CDR3 DNA follows: TGTGCCAGCAGCCCGGACAGGGTGGGGTCCAAAAACATTCAGTACTTC.

The rearrangement uses TRBV12-3 or TRBV12-4 and TRBJ2-7; D is possibly TRBD1 (6 bases). V lost 5 bases and J 7 bases, leaving 12 bases between the germline ends. CDR3 length: 12 residues. The chain's CDR3 is CASSHGQWEQYF. CDR3 bases: TGTGCCAGCAGTCACGGACAGTGGGAGCAGTACTTC.

In its sample, this clonotype was seen many times. The DNA for the CDR3 is TGTGCCAGCAGCTTTGTTCCCGTGACTAGCGGGAGGGATCGCTCAGATACGCAGTATTTT. Protein sequence: CASSFVPVTSGRDRSDTQYF. The V gene is TRBV7-3, the J gene TRBJ2-3; 14 nucleotides match TRBD2. Germline CDR1 reads SGHTA; CDR2 reads FQGTGA. The CDR3 spans 20 residues. The J segment lost 4 bases and the V segment lost 3 bases, leaving 15 bases of the junction unmatched.

The V call is TRBV4-3, the J call TRBJ2-5; D is unresolved. Trimming took 4 bases from V and 0 from J, leaving 6 bases between them. CDR3 size: 13 residues. Germline-derived CDR1 and CDR2 are LGHNA and YSLEER. The CDR3 nucleotides read TGCGCCAGCAGCCGCACCTACCAAGAGACCCAGTACTTC. Its protein product is CASSRTYQETQYF.

This clonotype was observed a handful of times. J is TRBJ1-5 and V is TRBV30; the D gene is possibly TRBD1 (5 bases). The germline V and J ends were trimmed by 2 bases and 2 bases, with 10 bases remaining between them. Germline V gene sequence: CDR1 GTSNPN, CDR2 SVGIG (reference sequence). This CDR3 region has 14 residues. The CDR3 here is CAWSPGLGNQPQHF. CDR3 sequence (DNA): TGTGCCTGGAGTCCGGGACTTGGCAATCAGCCCCAGCATTTT.

This chain links TRBV6-1 with TRBJ1-2; possibly TRBD1 for D (6 bases). CDR1 MNHNS and CDR2 SASEGT come from the germline V gene. V was pared by 6 bases and J by 1 base, with 12 bases between. The CDR3 spans 14 residues. The CDR3 DNA reads TGTGCCAGCAGGGGGGCAGCCGTTAACTATGGCTACACCTTC. Protein product: CASRGAAVNYGYTF.

J is TRBJ2-3 and V is TRBV29-1, with D tentatively TRBD1 (6 bases). The CDR3 is made up of 13 amino acids. V was cut by 1 base and J by 2 bases, with 7 bases left in between. In germline, CDR1 is SQVTM, CDR2 ANQGSEA. In nucleotides, the CDR3 is TGCAGCGTTGAAGGGGACATCACAGATACGCAGTATTTT. Protein sequence: CSVEGDITDTQYF.

This chain uses TRBV7-2 with TRBJ2-5, with D perhaps TRBD1 (6 bases). The germline CDR1 and CDR2 sequences are SGHTA and FQGNSA. The CDR3 runs to 14 residues. Trimming left V 5 bases short and J 4 bases short, with 14 bases between. CDR3 bases: TGTGCCAGCAGCCCTACAGGGTTCCCAGAGACCCAGTACTTC. Protein: CASSPTGFPETQYF.

This clonotype was detected ten times or more. This rearrangement joins TRBV4-1 to TRBJ2-3; D unclear. The CDR3 totals 16 residues. Germline V gene data show CDR1 as MGHRA and CDR2 as YSYEKL. With 1 base removed from V and 5 bases from J, the gap between germline ends came to 16 bases. CDR3: CASSQVSALIGDTQYF. The CDR3 region has the DNA TGCGCCAGCAGCCAAGTATCAGCTCTAATCGGAGATACGCAGTATTTT.

In its sample, this clonotype was seen a few times. The chain is built from TRBV28 and TRBJ2-2; TRBD1 agrees at 8 bases. V shed 6 bases, J shed 7 bases, and the junction held 10 bases outside the gene matches. The CDR3 length is 15 residues. Germline values: CDR1 MDHEN, CDR2 SYDVKM. Here the CDR3 reads CASSQQGAGRGELFF. CDR3 coding DNA: TGTGCCAGCAGCCAGCAGGGGGCGGGACGCGGGGAGCTGTTTTTT.

The chain is built from TRBV6-2 or TRBV6-3 and TRBJ1-5, with D hard to call. CDR1 is MNHEY and CDR2 is SVGEGT in the germline V gene. CDR3 length: 14 amino acids. V was shortened by 7 bases and J by 2 bases, with 12 bases between the two germline ends. The CDR3 region is CASNIDRRNQPQHF. CDR3 coding DNA: TGTGCCAGCAACATCGACCGACGCAATCAGCCCCAGCATTTT.

The chain has TRBV20-1 and TRBJ2-1; 9 bases line up with TRBD2. Germline assignment: CDR1 DFQATT and CDR2 SNEGSKA (reference sequence). V was clipped by 0 bases and J by 4 bases; unmatched bases: 4. The CDR3 has 15 amino acids. The CDR3 sequence: CSARDYLAGYNEQFF. The CDR3 DNA reads TGCAGTGCTAGAGATTACCTAGCGGGATACAATGAGCAGTTCTTC.

The J gene is TRBJ2-3, the V gene TRBV9, with 10 bases identical to TRBD1. The CDR3 extends over 12 amino acids. From germline, CDR1 is SGDLS and CDR2 YYNGEE. The trim removed 5 bases at V and 9 bases at J, leaving 3 bases unmatched. CDR3 amino acids: CASSSGQGTQYF. The CDR3 DNA reads TGTGCCAGCAGTTCGGGACAGGGGACGCAGTATTTT. The full variable domain, rest sourced from reference TRBV9 and TRBJ2-3, is DSGVTQTPKHLITATGQRVTLRCSPRSGDLSVYWYQQSLDQGLQFLIQYYNGEERAKGNILERFSAQQFPDLHSELNLSSLELGDSALYFCASSSGQGTQYFGPGTRLTVL.

This clonotype was seen once. The chain has TRBV20-1 and TRBJ2-7; 7 bases are a match to TRBD2. The V gene end was trimmed by 5 bases and the J gene end by 2 bases; junction bases not matched to a gene: 12. Per germline, CDR1 DFQATT and CDR2 SNEGSKA (reference sequence). This CDR3 has 15 amino acids. The CDR3 nucleotides read TGCAGTGCTCGGAATAGACTAGCCCCCACCTACGAGCAGTACTTC. Protein sequence: CSARNRLAPTYEQYF.

This clonotype was picked up a small number of times. J is TRBJ2-3 and V is TRBV4-1; 8 positions match TRBD2. Trimming at V came to 0 bases and at J to 3 bases, leaving 8 bases not matched to a gene. CDR3 length equals 17 residues. CDR1 and CDR2 from the germline V gene are MGHRA and YSYEKL. CDR3 sequence (DNA): TGCGCCAGCAGCCAAGATAACGGTCCGGGAGGGACAGATACGCAGTATTTT. Translation gives CASSQDNGPGGTDTQYF.